The clone carrying this TCR beta chain showed up many times. No antigen is known for it. From RNA transcripts, TCR beta CDR3 regions were amplified. A first-round RT-PCR of the TCR CDR3 used the HTBI primer set. Each CDR3 protein gets one entry after TCRdb re-called the multiplex PCR reads with MiXCR. Among 380,000 or so distinct CDR3 sequences, about a fifth were seen once, and the ten largest hold about 4%. The patients, who ranged from 18 to 65 in age, presented with newly diagnosed hyperthyroidism lasting under 2 months. Lactation, pregnancy, other autoimmune disease or uncontrolled infection led to exclusion of patients. Extraction of PBMCs used about 9.2 ml of fresh peripheral blood. These data originate in a study of T cells in Graves' hyperthyroidism and ophthalmopathy. Regarding the study as a whole: Among clonotypes expanded in thyroid above 0.001, most were also found in blood.

The receptor was isolated from a woman under 30 with Graves' hyperthyroidism. Material: blood.

CDR3 DNA: TGTGCCAGCAGCCAGCAGGGGGCTAACTATGGCTACACCTTC. It codes for CASSQQGANYGYTF. The rearrangement links TRBV6-1 to TRBJ1-2; 7 nucleotides line up with TRBD1. V gave up 6 bases and J gave up 0 bases; unmatched junction bases: 4. CDR3 size: 14 residues. CDR1 and CDR2 from the germline V gene are MNHNS and SASEGT.